This TCR beta chain was recovered during a study of blood T cell repertoires in COVID-19. Study overall: Sources were T cells, B-cell-depleted T cells, or PBMCs; the material itself was cDNA or gDNA.

J was trimmed by 0 bases and V by 6 bases; bases with no gene match: 8. CDR1 is MNHEY, CDR2 SVGEGT, per germline. This CDR3 has 15 amino acids. Authors' methods: Nucleated cell number was recorded as an estimate derived from reference gene primer amplification. The protocol was immunoSEQ multiplex PCR, while the TCRdb copy is restricted to in-frame clones and leaves out a portion. V and J calls and clone size are given by that table; D and trimming were obtained from the DNA. The sample includes approximately 480,000 clones, 85% to 90% of them seen just once. While infection was still active, Seattle patients were enrolled and then followed longitudinally.

The V gene is TRBV6-2 or TRBV6-3, the J gene TRBJ2-7, with 7 bases aligning to TRBD2. Sequencing input: peripheral blood. The clonotype originates from a man younger than 30 with COVID-19, enrolled during active disease. The CDR3 DNA follows: TGTGCCAGCAGCCCCCAGGGCGGGAGCTCCTACGAGCAGTACTTC. Its protein is CASSPQGGSSYEQYF.